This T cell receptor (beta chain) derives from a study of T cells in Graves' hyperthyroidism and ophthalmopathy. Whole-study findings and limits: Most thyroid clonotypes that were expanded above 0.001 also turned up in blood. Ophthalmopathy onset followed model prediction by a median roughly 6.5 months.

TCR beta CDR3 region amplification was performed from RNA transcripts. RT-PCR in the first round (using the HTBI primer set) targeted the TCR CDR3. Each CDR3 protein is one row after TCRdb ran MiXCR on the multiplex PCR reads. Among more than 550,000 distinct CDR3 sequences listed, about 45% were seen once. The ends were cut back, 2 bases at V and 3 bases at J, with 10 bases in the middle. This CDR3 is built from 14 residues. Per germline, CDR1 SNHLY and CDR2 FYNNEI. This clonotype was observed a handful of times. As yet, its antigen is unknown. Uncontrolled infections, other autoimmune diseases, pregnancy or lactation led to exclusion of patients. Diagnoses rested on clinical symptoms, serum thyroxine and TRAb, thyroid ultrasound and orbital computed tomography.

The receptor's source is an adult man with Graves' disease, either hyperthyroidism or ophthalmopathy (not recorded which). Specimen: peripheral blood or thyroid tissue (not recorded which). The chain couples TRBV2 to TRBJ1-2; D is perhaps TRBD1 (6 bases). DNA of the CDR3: TGTGCCAGCAGTGAATCGGGACACTACTATGGCTACACCTTC. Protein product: CASSESGHYYGYTF.